One and the same sample provided the 15 T cell receptor beta chains below, sequenced in a study of blood T cell repertoires in COVID-19. Produced via immunoSEQ multiplex PCR; TCRdb's table is partial and in-frame only. The sample carries about 200,000 clones, roughly 88% recorded once. The sequenced sample consisted of PBMCs or T cells enriched from blood (not recorded which). Every receptor here comes from a man aged 35 to 55 with acute COVID-19.

The chain recombines TRBV7-9 with TRBJ1-4; 9 nucleotides match TRBD1. The ends lost 5 bases at V and 3 bases at J; junction bases unmatched: 10. The CDR3 runs to 17 residues. Germline CDR1 and CDR2: SEHNR and FQNEAQ (reference sequence). CDR3: CASSAGQGKGANEKLFF. Here the CDR3 DNA reads TGTGCCAGCAGCGCCGGACAGGGGAAGGGGGCTAATGAAAAACTGTTTTTT.

The chain uses TRBV7-2 and TRBJ1-5, with 9 bases matching TRBD1. CDR3 size: 14 residues. Germline assignment: CDR1 SGHTA and CDR2 FQGNSA. The J segment lost 6 bases and the V segment lost 10 bases, leaving 10 bases of the junction unmatched. CDR3 sequence reads: CAIGGTGSGQPQHF. The CDR3, as DNA: TGTGCCATCGGTGGGACAGGGTCGGGTCAGCCCCAGCATTTT.

This chain connects TRBV11-2 to TRBJ2-7, with D possibly matching TRBD1 (6 bases). The V end was cut by 1 base, the J end by 2 bases, with 9 bases between. Germline V CDR1 and CDR2: SGHAT, FQNNGV. This CDR3 spans 14 amino acids. The CDR3 here is CASSLGAGAYEQYF. The CDR3 nucleotides are TGTGCCAGCAGCTTAGGGGCAGGGGCCTACGAGCAGTACTTC.

This clone was counted once. The chain is built from TRBV19 and TRBJ2-3; D not resolved. CDR1 and CDR2 from the germline V gene are LNHDA and SQIVND (reference sequence). Trimming removed 5 bases from V and 1 base from J, with 13 bases in between. The CDR3 is 15 residues long. CDR3 bases: TGTGCCAGTAGTCCCCGTGGCACCCGCACAGATACGCAGTATTTT. Translation: CASSPRGTRTDTQYF.

This chain connects TRBV5-6 to TRBJ2-1; TRBD1 aligns across 9 bases. The CDR3 sequence is 18 residues long. After removal of 0 bases from V and 2 bases from J, the junction contained 9 bases not matched to a gene. Germline V CDR1 and CDR2: SGHDT, YYEEEE. The chain's CDR3 is CASSLAGTGSYTYNEQFF. Here the CDR3 DNA reads TGTGCCAGCAGCTTGGCCGGGACAGGGTCCTATACCTACAATGAGCAGTTCTTC.

The chain links TRBV20-1 to TRBJ2-7; 9 bases map to TRBD2. This CDR3 spans 13 amino acids. Germline CDR1 DFQATT, CDR2 SNEGSKA (reference sequence). V shed 3 bases and J 5 bases; nucleotides not matched to a gene: 5. In nucleotides, the CDR3 is TGCAGTGCTAGTAGCGGGAGAAGCCACGAGCAGTACTTC. This sequence encodes CSASSGRSHEQYF.

This chain links TRBV13 with TRBJ2-5, with 9 bases lining up with TRBD1. CDR3 length: 14 amino acids. After removal of 8 bases from V and 4 bases from J, the junction contained 8 bases not matched to a gene. The germline V gene has CDR1 PRHDT and CDR2 FYEKMQ (reference sequence). CDR3 amino acids: CASQGQGSRETQYF. DNA of the CDR3: TGTGCCAGCCAAGGACAGGGGTCAAGAGAGACCCAGTACTTC.

The chain combines TRBV5-1 with TRBJ2-4; weak D call: TRBD2 (6 bases). Germline CDR1 and CDR2: SGHRS and YFSETQ. V lost 1 base, J lost 5 bases, and 13 bases lay in between. There are 15 residues in the CDR3. This chain's CDR3 is CASSLMGTGENIQYF. The CDR3 nucleotides are TGCGCCAGCAGCTTGATGGGGACGGGAGAAAACATTCAGTACTTC. The variable domain in full, with the rest retrieved from reference TRBV5-1 and TRBJ2-4, is KAGVTQTPRYLIKTRGQQVTLSCSPISGHRSVSWYQQTPGQGLQFLFEYFSETQRNKGNFPGRFSGRQFSNSRSEMNVSTLELGDSALYLCASSLMGTGENIQYFGAGTRLSVL.

V gene TRBV12-5 combines with J gene TRBJ2-3; 7 bases map to TRBD1. The ends lost 4 bases at V and 8 bases at J; junction bases unmatched: 15. This CDR3 contains 16 residues. CDR1 is LGHNT, CDR2 FRNRAP, per germline. The CDR3 nucleotides read TGTGCTAGTGGTTCTGACTCTAGGGGGCCCGGATTTACGCAGTATTTT. Translated: CASGSDSRGPGFTQYF.

The chain combines TRBV6-1 with TRBJ2-7; 9 positions agree with TRBD2. V lost 3 bases to trimming and J lost 3 bases; unmatched junction nucleotides: 9. The V gene's germline CDR1 is MNHNS and CDR2 SASEGT. The CDR3 has 16 residues. This CDR3 is CASSDRGASGNYEQYF. In nucleotides, the CDR3 is TGTGCCAGCAGTGACCGAGGGGCTAGCGGGAACTACGAGCAGTACTTC.

V gene TRBV30 combines with J gene TRBJ1-2, with 8 positions matching TRBD1. V shed 7 bases and J 7 bases; nucleotides not matched to a gene: 11. Germline V gene data show CDR1 as GTSNPN and CDR2 as SVGIG (reference sequence). This CDR3 is 13 amino acids long. The CDR3 coding sequence is TGTGCCTCCAAACAACAGGGGGGCGGTGGCTACACCTTC. It codes for CASKQQGGGGYTF.

This clone is a singleton in its sample. V usage is TRBV28 and J usage is TRBJ2-1; 12 bases fit TRBD2. CDR1 and CDR2 from the germline V gene are MDHEN and SYDVKM. CDR3 length: 16 residues. The V and J ends lost 5 bases and 9 bases, in that order; junction bases with no gene match: 11. CDR3 sequence: CASSPQTSGREGEQFF. CDR3 nucleotides: TGTGCCAGCAGTCCCCAGACTAGCGGGAGAGAGGGTGAGCAGTTCTTC.

The genes are TRBV7-3 and TRBJ1-3, with 7 bases matching TRBD1. Germline V gene data show CDR1 as SGHTA and CDR2 as FQGTGA. V trimming: 5 bases; J trimming: 0 bases; junction bases outside the gene matches: 16. CDR3 length: 19 amino acids. CDR3 sequence: CASSATPTGTAFSGNTIYF. The CDR3 nucleotides are TGTGCCAGCAGCGCGACACCCACCGGGACAGCTTTCTCTGGAAACACCATATATTTT. Supplemented by reference TRBV7-3 and TRBJ1-3, the full variable domain reads GAGVSQTPSNKVTEKGKYVELRCDPISGHTALYWYRQSLGQGPEFLIYFQGTGAADDSGLPNDRFFAVRPEGSVSTLKIQRTERGDSAVYLCASSATPTGTAFSGNTIYFGEGSWLTVV.

This chain links TRBV7-3 with TRBJ2-5, with D perhaps matching TRBD1 (5 bases). Germline CDR1 SGHTA, CDR2 FQGTGA. The CDR3 runs to 17 residues. V lost 5 bases to trimming and J lost 5 bases, with 24 bases between them. CDR3 in amino acids: CASSLGYGPIAGETQYF. The DNA of the CDR3 is TGTGCCAGCAGCCTCGGCTATGGGCCGATCGCAGGGGAGACCCAGTACTTC.

The chain couples TRBV28 to TRBJ2-7; D is unresolved. This CDR3 is 12 amino acids long. With 6 bases removed from V and 6 bases from J, the gap between germline ends came to 12 bases. From germline, CDR1 is MDHEN and CDR2 SYDVKM. Here the CDR3 reads CASSRLDFEQYF. The CDR3 DNA reads as TGTGCCAGCAGCCGACTGGATTTCGAGCAGTACTTC.